This TCR beta chain comes out of a study of T cell responses to AZD1222 COVID-19 vaccine. Study outcomes and limitations: Just a handful of AZD1222 recipients were seropositive at baseline. The donors showed a predominance of white British ancestry and of females, with possible underestimation of clonal diversity.

V was pared by 6 bases and J by 12 bases, with 6 bases of the junction left unmatched. CDR1 is KGHSH and CDR2 is LQKENI in the germline V gene. There are 12 residues in the CDR3. A note on this clone: The antigen is undetermined.

Libraries were prepared by immunoSEQ multiplex PCR; TCRdb keeps only in-frame clonotypes and omits some of them. The profile shows 53,000 or so clones, 65% to 90% of them singletons. The TCR comes from an adult who received the AZD1222 COVID-19 vaccine. The specimen was peripheral blood, collected 28 days after the second AZD1222 dose. V and J are TRBV18 and TRBJ2-3, with TRBD1 identical over 10 bases. DNA for the CDR3: TGTGCCAGCTCGTCCGGGACAGGGGCCCAGTATTTT. Encoded protein: CASSSGTGAQYF.